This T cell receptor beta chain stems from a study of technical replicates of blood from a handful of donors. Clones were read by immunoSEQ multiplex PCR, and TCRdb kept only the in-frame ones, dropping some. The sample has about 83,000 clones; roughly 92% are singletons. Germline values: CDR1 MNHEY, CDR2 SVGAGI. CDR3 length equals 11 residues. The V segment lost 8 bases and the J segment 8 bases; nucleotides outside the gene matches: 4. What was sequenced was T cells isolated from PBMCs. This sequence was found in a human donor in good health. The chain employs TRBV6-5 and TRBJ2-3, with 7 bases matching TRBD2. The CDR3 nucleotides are TGTGCCAGCTGCGGGGGAGGTACGCAGTATTTT. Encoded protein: CASCGGGTQYF.